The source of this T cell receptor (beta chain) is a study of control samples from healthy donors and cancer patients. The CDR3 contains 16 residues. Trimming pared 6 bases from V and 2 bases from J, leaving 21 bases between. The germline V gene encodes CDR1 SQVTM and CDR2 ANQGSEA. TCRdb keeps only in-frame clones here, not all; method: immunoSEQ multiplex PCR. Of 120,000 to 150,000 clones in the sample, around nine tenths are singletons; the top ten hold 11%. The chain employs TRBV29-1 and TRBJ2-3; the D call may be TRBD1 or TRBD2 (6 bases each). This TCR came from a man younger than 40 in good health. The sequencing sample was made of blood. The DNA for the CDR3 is TGCAGCGTCGATGGGTCGGTGAGGGGGGTCACAGATACGCAGTATTTT. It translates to CSVDGSVRGVTDTQYF.